This is a list of T cell receptor beta chains from one sample in a study of T-cell memory formation after mild COVID-19. One entry per CDR3 protein, called by TCRdb with MiXCR from the 5' RACE reads. The data hold 470,000 or so distinct CDR3 sequences, with 20% to 25% observed a single time. Sequenced input: PBMCs or a T cell subset sorted from them (not recorded which). The receptors originated from an adult woman who had mild COVID-19 (a few samples of this study predate the infection). Cell type and time point are not known. The CDR3 runs from the conserved cysteine through the conserved F or W. The D gene is left open where the match is weak. For some rows the clone size is stated as once, few or many, or as a class when expanded; others skip it.

clone_size: few
v_call: TRBV6-5
d_call: -
j_call: TRBJ2-6
cdr3_nt: TGTGCCAGCAGTTCCTCCGGACTGACCTCTGGGGCCAACGTCCTGACTTTC
cdr3_aa: CASSSSGLTSGANVLTF

clone_size: -
v_call: TRBV6-2/TRBV6-3
d_call: TRBD2
j_call: TRBJ2-7
cdr3_nt: TGTGCCACCTCGCTGGGACTAGCGGGATCCTACGAGCAGTACTTC
cdr3_aa: CATSLGLAGSYEQYF

clone_size: -
v_call: TRBV5-1
d_call: -
j_call: TRBJ2-2
cdr3_nt: TGCGCCAGCAGCTTGGAGCCCAGCGGGTATACGAACACCGGGGAGCTGTTTTTT
cdr3_aa: CASSLEPSGYTNTGELFF

clone_size: few
v_call: TRBV9
d_call: -
j_call: TRBJ2-6
cdr3_nt: TGTGCCAGCAGCGCGGGACACAGCTCTGGGGCCAACGTCCTGACTTTC
cdr3_aa: CASSAGHSSGANVLTF

clone_size: -
v_call: TRBV6-5
d_call: -
j_call: TRBJ1-1
cdr3_nt: TGTGCCAGCAGTTACCCCGAGGCACGGCCTGGTTCTGAAGCTTTCTTT
cdr3_aa: CASSYPEARPGSEAFF

clone_size: -
v_call: TRBV7-8
d_call: -
j_call: TRBJ1-5
cdr3_nt: TGTGCCAGCCAACCGATTGGCGGTTATCAGCCCCAGCATTTT
cdr3_aa: CASQPIGGYQPQHF

clone_size: few
v_call: TRBV19
d_call: -
j_call: TRBJ1-5
cdr3_nt: TGTGCCAGTAGTATAAGTGGCAATCAGCCCCAGCATTTT
cdr3_aa: CASSISGNQPQHF

clone_size: few
v_call: TRBV10-3
d_call: TRBD1
j_call: TRBJ1-6
cdr3_nt: TGTGCCATCAGTGAGATAACAGGGGCGGGTTCACCCCTCCACTTT
cdr3_aa: CAISEITGAGSPLHF

clone_size: -
v_call: TRBV7-9
d_call: -
j_call: TRBJ2-1
cdr3_nt: TGTGCCAGCAGCTCCCCAAAGTTCTTC
cdr3_aa: CASSSPKFF

clone_size: -
v_call: TRBV3-1
d_call: -
j_call: TRBJ1-5
cdr3_nt: TGTGCCAGCAGCCCTGGGTGGAGCAATCAGCCCCAGCATTTT
cdr3_aa: CASSPGWSNQPQHF

clone_size: -
v_call: TRBV29-1
d_call: -
j_call: TRBJ2-3
cdr3_nt: TGCAGCGCCCGGACAGAAGGGGATACGCAGTATTTT
cdr3_aa: CSARTEGDTQYF

clone_size: -
v_call: TRBV5-1
d_call: -
j_call: TRBJ1-2
cdr3_nt: TGCGCCAGCAGCTTGGGACCCGATGGCTACACCTTC
cdr3_aa: CASSLGPDGYTF

clone_size: few
v_call: TRBV24-1
d_call: -
j_call: TRBJ2-2
cdr3_nt: TGTGCCACCAGTGAACGGGGGAGGTTAACCGGGGAGCTGTTTTTT
cdr3_aa: CATSERGRLTGELFF

clone_size: few
v_call: TRBV20-1
d_call: -
j_call: TRBJ2-2
cdr3_nt: TGCAGTGCCCGCGGTGGGAGGAACACCGGGGAGCTGTTTTTT
cdr3_aa: CSARGGRNTGELFF

clone_size: -
v_call: TRBV30
d_call: -
j_call: TRBJ2-1
cdr3_nt: TGTGCCTGGAGTGTACCGGCGGAAGAGCAGTTCTTC
cdr3_aa: CAWSVPAEEQFF

clone_size: -
v_call: TRBV12-3/TRBV12-4
d_call: -
j_call: TRBJ1-1
cdr3_nt: TGTGCCAGCAGATCCCTCGGGGGCACTGAAGCTTTCTTT
cdr3_aa: CASRSLGGTEAFF